This TCR beta chain was documented in a study of identifying expanded T cells in peripheral blood. V dropped 0 bases and J dropped 7 bases, with 20 bases sitting between them. The V gene's germline CDR1 is SGHRS and CDR2 YFSETQ. The CDR3 has 16 residues. This clone was found once. TCRdb's copy holds only in-frame clones and misses some; the assay was immunoSEQ multiplex PCR. Of approximately 97,000 clones in the sample, about 91% were seen once. No infections or other immune events were documented during collection. The source material was blood. This receptor was identified in a person between 18 and 75 years old in good health. The chain has TRBV5-1 and TRBJ2-7; D unclear. CDR3 sequence reads: CASSLDGQLVRPEQYF. For the CDR3, the DNA is TGCGCCAGCAGCTTGGATGGGCAGCTGGTACGCCCTGAGCAGTACTTC.